The T cell receptor beta chain described here comes from a study of Ad26.COV2.S vaccination and SARS-CoV-2 variants. At the level of the study: Enrolled in COV1001, the donor was in the Ad26.COV2.S trial arm, which received the vaccine. By the intramuscular route, Ad26.COV2.S was given once, or twice 56 days apart. Study outcomes and limitations: Assessments of TCR breadth and depth may have underestimated the total T cell responses.

Produced via immunoSEQ multiplex PCR; TCRdb's table is partial and in-frame only. The sample has roughly 350,000 clones, 88% seen once; the top ten hold about 6.4%. The CDR3 loop spans 19 amino acids. Deletions cut 5 bases from V and 0 bases from J, with 25 bases between. Germline V gene sequence: CDR1 MNHEY, CDR2 SVGEGT. In the case of this clone: Its antigen is not known.

Treatment of the sample: around 19 received Ad26.COV2.S at low or high dose, single or two shots; 5 received placebo; per-sample allocation not given. Repertoires come from day 63 after the first vaccine or placebo injection. This adult donor, from Boston, was 18-55 years old. The chain uses TRBV6-2 or TRBV6-3 and TRBJ1-2; possible D gene TRBD1, 6 bases. The sequencing used peripheral blood, collected in a trial of Ad26.COV2.S vaccine versus placebo. This receptor was obtained from a person aged 18 to 65 who received the Ad26.COV2.S COVID-19 vaccine or a placebo. In DNA form, the CDR3 reads TGTGCCAGCAGTGGGGCCCAGGGGAGCGGATGGGGCCCTAACTATGGCTACACCTTC. Translated, it gives CASSGAQGSGWGPNYGYTF.